The entry below gives a single T cell receptor (beta chain) sequence along with its context. What it binds is unknown. The record originates from a study of response to subunit inactivated influenza vaccine. Study findings and constraints: Authors suggested that a seasonal influenza vaccination recruits few new T cells each time.

Using its own MiXCR run on the RT-PCR reads, TCRdb lists one record per CDR3 protein. The data contain 700,000 to 900,000 distinct CDR3 sequences, less than 25% of them singletons. Sample: PBMCs from blood, taken about 5 days after vaccination. This sequence was found in a man in his fifties or sixties who received an inactivated influenza vaccine.

CDR3 sequence reads: CAIKGTGGVGPITGELFF. DNA of the CDR3: TGTGCCATCAAGGGAACAGGGGGCGTGGGCCCCATCACCGGGGAGCTGTTTTTT. This chain connects TRBV10-3 to TRBJ2-2; TRBD1 matches 9 bases. Trimming cost V 7 bases and J 4 bases; bases outside gene matches: 16. The germline V gene has CDR1 ENHRY and CDR2 SYGVKD. The CDR3 contains 18 residues.